This T cell receptor (beta chain) derives from a study of cytomegalovirus exposure and HLA in healthy donors. Amplification used 60 Vbeta primers and 13 Jbeta primers. Clones were read by immunoSEQ multiplex PCR, and TCRdb kept only the in-frame ones, dropping some. The sample lists 140,000 or so clones, around 82% seen once, with about 2.4% in the top ten. General study results and limits: Presence/absence analysis assumed near-uniform sequencing depth across donors. Reportedly, HLA-A and HLA-B alleles of most subjects were accurately predicted from TCR beta. The authors enumerated around 150 TCR beta chains as linked to cytomegalovirus. With high specificity and sensitivity, the classifier reportedly diagnosed cytomegalovirus status.

Turning to this clone: What it binds is not known.

The CDR3 is 16 amino acids. Trimming at V came to 4 bases and at J to 8 bases, leaving 9 bases not matched to a gene. Germline CDR1 is SGHNT and CDR2 is YYREEE (reference sequence). Sequenced input: PBMCs. The sequence derives from a woman younger than 30 in good health and CMV-seropositive. V is TRBV5-4 and J is TRBJ2-1; 13 nucleotides align to TRBD2. Here the CDR3 DNA reads TGTGCCAGCAGCCATGTCGTACTAGCGGGGGGGGATGAGCAGTTCTTC. It encodes CASSHVVLAGGDEQFF. The variable domain in full, with the rest retrieved from reference TRBV5-4 and TRBJ2-1, is ETGVTQSPTHLIKTRGQQVTLRCSSQSGHNTVSWYQQALGQGPQFIFQYYREEENGRGNFPPRFSGLQFPNYSSELNVNALELDDSALYLCASSHVVLAGGDEQFFGPGTRLTVL.